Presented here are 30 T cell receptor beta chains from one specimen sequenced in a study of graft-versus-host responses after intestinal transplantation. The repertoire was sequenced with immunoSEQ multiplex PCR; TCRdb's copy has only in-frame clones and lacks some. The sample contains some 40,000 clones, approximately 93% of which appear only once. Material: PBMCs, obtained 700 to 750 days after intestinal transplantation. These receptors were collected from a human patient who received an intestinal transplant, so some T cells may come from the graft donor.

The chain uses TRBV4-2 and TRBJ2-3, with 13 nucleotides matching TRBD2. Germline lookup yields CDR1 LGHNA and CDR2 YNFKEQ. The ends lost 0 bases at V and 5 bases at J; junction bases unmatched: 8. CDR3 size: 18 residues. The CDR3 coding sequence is TGTGCCAGCAGCCAAGACCTGACTAGCGGGGGGCCGGGAGATACGCAGTATTTT. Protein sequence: CASSQDLTSGGPGDTQYF.

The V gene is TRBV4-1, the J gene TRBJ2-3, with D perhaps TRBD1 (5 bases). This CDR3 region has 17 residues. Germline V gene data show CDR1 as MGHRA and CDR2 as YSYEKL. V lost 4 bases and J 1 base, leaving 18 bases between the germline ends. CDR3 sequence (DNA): TGCGCCAGCAGCCTCCTTGGCAGGGTGAAGGGCACAGATACGCAGTATTTT. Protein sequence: CASSLLGRVKGTDTQYF.

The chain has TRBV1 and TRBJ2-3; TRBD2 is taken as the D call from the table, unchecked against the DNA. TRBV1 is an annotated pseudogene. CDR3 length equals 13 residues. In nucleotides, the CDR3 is TGCACCAGCAGCCCCGATAGCGGTAATACGCAGTATTTT. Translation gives CTSSPDSGNTQYF.

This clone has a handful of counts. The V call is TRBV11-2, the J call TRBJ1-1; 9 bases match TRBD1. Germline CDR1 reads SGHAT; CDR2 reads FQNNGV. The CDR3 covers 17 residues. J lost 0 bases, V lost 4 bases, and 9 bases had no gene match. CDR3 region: CASSSDRGSLMNTEAFF. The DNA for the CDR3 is TGTGCCAGCAGCTCGGACAGGGGATCCCTCATGAACACTGAAGCTTTCTTT.

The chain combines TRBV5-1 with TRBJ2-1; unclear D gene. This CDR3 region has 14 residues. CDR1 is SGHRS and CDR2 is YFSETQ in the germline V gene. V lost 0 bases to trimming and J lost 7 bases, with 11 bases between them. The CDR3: CASSLDVPRNEQFF. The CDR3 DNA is TGCGCCAGCAGCTTGGATGTCCCAAGGAATGAGCAGTTCTTC.

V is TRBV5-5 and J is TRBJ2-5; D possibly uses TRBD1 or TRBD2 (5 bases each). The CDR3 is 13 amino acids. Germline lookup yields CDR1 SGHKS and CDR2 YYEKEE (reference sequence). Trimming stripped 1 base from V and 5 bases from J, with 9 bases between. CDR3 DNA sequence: TGTGCCAGCAGCTTGTGGGGCGGGGAGACCCAGTACTTC. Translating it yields CASSLWGGETQYF.

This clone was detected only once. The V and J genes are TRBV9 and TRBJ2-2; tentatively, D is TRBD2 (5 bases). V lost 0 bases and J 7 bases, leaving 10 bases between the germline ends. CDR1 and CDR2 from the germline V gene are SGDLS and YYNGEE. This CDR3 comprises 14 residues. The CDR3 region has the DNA TGTGCCAGCAGCGTAGTTGAGGGCAGCGGGGAGCTGTTTTTT. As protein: CASSVVEGSGELFF. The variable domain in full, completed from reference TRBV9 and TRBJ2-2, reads DSGVTQTPKHLITATGQRVTLRCSPRSGDLSVYWYQQSLDQGLQFLIQYYNGEERAKGNILERFSAQQFPDLHSELNLSSLELGDSALYFCASSVVEGSGELFFGEGSRLTVL.

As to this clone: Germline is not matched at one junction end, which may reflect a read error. In DNA, the CDR3 is TGCGCGAATACCCGCAGAGTGGGGGGCCGAAACGAGCAGTACTTC. Residues: CANTRRVGGRNEQYF. The chain couples TRBV2 to TRBJ2-7; either TRBD1 or TRBD2 may supply D (6 bases each). In germline, CDR1 is SNHLY, CDR2 FYNNEI. CDR3 length: 15 amino acids.

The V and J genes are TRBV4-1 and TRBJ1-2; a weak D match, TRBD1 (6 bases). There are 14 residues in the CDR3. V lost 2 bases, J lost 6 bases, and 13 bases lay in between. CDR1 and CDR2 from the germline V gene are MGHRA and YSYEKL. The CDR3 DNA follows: TGCGCCAGCAGCCAATTTGTTACAGGGAATGGCTACACCTTC. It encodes CASSQFVTGNGYTF.

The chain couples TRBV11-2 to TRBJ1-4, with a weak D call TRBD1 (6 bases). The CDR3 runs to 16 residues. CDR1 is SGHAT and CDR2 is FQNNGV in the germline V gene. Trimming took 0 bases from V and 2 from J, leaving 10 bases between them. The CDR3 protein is CASSLEGAGTNEKLFF. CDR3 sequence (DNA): TGTGCCAGCAGCTTAGAGGGGGCAGGGACTAATGAAAAACTGTTTTTT.

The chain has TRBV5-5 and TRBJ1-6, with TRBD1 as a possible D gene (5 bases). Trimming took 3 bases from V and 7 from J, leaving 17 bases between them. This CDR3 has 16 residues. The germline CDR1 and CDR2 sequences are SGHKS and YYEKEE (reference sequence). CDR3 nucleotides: TGTGCCAGCAGCTGGAGTCTGGGGACCTCAAATTCACCCCTCCACTTT. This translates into CASSWSLGTSNSPLHF.

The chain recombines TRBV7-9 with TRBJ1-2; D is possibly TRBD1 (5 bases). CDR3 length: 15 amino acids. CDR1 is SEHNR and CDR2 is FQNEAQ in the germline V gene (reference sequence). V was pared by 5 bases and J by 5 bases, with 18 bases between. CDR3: CASSQGVHALYGYTF. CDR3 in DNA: TGTGCCAGCAGCCAGGGCGTACATGCGCTGTATGGCTACACCTTC.

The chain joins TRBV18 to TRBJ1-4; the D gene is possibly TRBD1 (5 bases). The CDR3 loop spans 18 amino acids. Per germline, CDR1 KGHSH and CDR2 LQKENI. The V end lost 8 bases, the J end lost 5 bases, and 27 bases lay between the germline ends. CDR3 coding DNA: TGTGCCAGCACTACTGACTACGGACCAGTGGGACCAAATGAAAAACTGTTTTTT. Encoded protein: CASTTDYGPVGPNEKLFF.

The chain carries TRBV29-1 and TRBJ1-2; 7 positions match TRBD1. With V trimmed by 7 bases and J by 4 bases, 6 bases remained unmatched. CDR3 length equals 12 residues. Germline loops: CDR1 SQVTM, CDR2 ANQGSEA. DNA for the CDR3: TGCAGCGGCGACAGGGATGGCTATGGCTACACCTTC. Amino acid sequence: CSGDRDGYGYTF. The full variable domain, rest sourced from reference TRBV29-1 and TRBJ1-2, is SAVISQKPSRDICQRGTSLTIQCQVDSQVTMMFWYRQQPGQSLTLIATANQGSEATYESGFVIDKFPISRPNLTFSTLTVSNMSPEDSSIYLCSGDRDGYGYTFGSGTRLTVV.

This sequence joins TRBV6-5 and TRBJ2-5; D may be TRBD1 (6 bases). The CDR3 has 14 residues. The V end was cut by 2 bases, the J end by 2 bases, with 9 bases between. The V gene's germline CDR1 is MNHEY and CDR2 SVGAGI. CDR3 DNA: TGTGCCAGCAGTTACGGGGGCCGGCAAGAGACCCAGTACTTC. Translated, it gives CASSYGGRQETQYF.

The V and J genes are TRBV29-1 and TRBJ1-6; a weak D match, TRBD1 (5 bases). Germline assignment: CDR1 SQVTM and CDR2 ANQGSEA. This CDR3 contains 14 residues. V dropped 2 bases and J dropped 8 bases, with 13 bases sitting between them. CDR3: CSVELAGTDSPLHF. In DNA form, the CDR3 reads TGCAGCGTTGAATTGGCAGGGACGGATTCACCCCTCCACTTT.

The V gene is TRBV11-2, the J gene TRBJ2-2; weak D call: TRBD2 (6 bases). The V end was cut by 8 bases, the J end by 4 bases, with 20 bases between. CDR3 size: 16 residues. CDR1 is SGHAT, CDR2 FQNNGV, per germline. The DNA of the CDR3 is TGTGCCAGCGGCCCCGGCCGGGGGAGAATCACCGGGGAGCTGTTTTTT. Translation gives CASGPGRGRITGELFF.

The DNA of the CDR3 is TGTGCCAGCAGCCGCCCTGGGGGGGTCAATGAGCAGTTCTTC. Its protein is CASSRPGGVNEQFF. The chain links TRBV7-9 to TRBJ2-1; 7 nucleotides line up with TRBD2. V was pared by 5 bases and J by 6 bases, with 7 bases of the junction left unmatched. The CDR3 is made up of 14 amino acids. CDR1 and CDR2 (germline): SEHNR, FQNEAQ (reference sequence).

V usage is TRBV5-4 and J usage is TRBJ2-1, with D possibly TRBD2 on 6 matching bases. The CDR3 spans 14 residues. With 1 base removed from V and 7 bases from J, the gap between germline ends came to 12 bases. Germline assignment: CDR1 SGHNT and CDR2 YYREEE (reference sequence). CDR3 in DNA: TGTGCCAGCAGCTTGAATCCTCGGGGGAATGAGCAGTTCTTC. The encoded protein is CASSLNPRGNEQFF.

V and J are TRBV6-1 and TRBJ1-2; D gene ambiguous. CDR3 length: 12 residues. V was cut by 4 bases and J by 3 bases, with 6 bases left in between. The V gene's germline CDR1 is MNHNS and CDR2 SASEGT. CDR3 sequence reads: CASSGRHYGYTF. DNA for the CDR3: TGTGCCAGCAGTGGACGGCACTATGGCTACACCTTC.

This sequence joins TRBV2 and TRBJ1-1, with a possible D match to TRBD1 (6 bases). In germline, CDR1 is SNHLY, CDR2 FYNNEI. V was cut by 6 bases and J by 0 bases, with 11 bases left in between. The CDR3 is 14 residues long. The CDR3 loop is CASRRGGMNTEAFF. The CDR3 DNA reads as TGTGCCAGCAGGAGGGGGGGTATGAACACTGAAGCTTTCTTT.

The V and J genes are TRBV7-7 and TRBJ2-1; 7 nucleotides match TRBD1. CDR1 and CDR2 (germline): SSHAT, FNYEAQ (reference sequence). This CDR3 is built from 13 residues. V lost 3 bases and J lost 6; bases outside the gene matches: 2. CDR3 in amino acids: CASSFHRGNEQFF. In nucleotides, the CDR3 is TGTGCCAGCAGCTTCCACAGGGGCAATGAGCAGTTCTTC.

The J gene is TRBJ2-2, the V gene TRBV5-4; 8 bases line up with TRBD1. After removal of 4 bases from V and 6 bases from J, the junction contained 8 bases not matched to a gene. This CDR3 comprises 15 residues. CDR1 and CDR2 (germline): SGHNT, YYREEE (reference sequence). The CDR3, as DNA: TGTGCCAGCAGCCGAGGACAGGGTTCAGCCGGGGAGCTGTTTTTT. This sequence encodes CASSRGQGSAGELFF. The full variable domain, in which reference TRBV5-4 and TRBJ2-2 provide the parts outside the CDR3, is ETGVTQSPTHLIKTRGQQVTLRCSSQSGHNTVSWYQQALGQGPQFIFQYYREEENGRGNFPPRFSGLQFPNYSSELNVNALELDDSALYLCASSRGQGSAGELFFGEGSRLTVL.

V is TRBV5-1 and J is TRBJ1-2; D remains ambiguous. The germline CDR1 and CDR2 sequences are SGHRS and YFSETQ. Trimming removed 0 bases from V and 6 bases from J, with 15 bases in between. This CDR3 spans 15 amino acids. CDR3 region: CASSLDEVGQDGYTF. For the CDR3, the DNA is TGCGCCAGCAGCTTGGATGAGGTGGGCCAAGATGGCTACACCTTC.

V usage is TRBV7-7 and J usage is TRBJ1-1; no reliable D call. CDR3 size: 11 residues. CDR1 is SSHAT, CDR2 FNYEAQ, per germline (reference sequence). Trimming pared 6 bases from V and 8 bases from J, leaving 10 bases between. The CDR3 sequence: CASSRTLEAFF. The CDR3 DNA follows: TGTGCCAGCAGTCGGACCTTGGAAGCTTTCTTT.

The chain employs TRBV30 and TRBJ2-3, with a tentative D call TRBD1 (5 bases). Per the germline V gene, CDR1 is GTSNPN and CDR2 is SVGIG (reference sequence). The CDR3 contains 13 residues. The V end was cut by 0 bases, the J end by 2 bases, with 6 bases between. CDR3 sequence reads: CAWSVGDTDTQYF. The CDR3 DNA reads TGTGCCTGGAGTGTAGGGGACACAGATACGCAGTATTTT.

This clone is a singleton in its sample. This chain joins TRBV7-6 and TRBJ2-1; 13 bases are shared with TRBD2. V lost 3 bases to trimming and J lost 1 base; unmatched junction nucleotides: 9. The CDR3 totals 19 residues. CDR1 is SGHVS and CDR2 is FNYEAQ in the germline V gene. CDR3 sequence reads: CASSLATSGRGRSYNEQFF. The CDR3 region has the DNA TGTGCCAGCAGCTTGGCAACTAGCGGGAGGGGTCGGTCCTACAATGAGCAGTTCTTC. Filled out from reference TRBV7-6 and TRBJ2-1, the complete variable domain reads GAGVSQSPRYKVTKRGQDVALRCDPISGHVSLYWYRQALGQGPEFLTYFNYEAQQDKSGLPNDRFSAERPEGSISTLTIQRTEQRDSAMYRCASSLATSGRGRSYNEQFFGPGTRLTVL.

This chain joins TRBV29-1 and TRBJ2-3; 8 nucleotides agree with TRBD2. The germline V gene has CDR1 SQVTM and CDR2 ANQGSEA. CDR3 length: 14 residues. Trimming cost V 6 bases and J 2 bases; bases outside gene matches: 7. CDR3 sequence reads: CSVLADVNTDTQYF. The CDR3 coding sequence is TGCAGCGTACTAGCGGACGTTAACACAGATACGCAGTATTTT.

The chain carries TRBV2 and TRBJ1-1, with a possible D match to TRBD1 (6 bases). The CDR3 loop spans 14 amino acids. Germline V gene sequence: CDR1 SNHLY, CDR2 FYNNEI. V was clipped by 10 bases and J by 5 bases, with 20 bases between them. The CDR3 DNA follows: TGTGCCACCGAAAGAGGGGGTGTGGATACTGAAGCTTTCTTT. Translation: CATERGGVDTEAFF.

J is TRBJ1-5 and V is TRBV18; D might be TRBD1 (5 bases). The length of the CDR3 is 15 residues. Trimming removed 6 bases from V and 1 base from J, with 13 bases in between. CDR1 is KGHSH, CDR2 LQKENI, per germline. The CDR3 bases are TGTGCCAGCTCCCCGGGGCAGGTGAGCAATCAGCCCCAGCATTTT. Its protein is CASSPGQVSNQPQHF. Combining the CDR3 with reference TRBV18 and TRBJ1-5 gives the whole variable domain NAGVMQNPRHLVRRRGQEARLRCSPMKGHSHVYWYRQLPEEGLKFMVYLQKENIIDESGMPKERFSAEFPKEGPSILRIQQVVRGDSAAYFCASSPGQVSNQPQHFGDGTRLSIL.